The 18 T cell receptor beta chains reported below all come from one sample, sequenced in a study of blood T cell repertoires in COVID-19. Clones were sequenced by immunoSEQ multiplex PCR, and TCRdb holds only the in-frame ones, with some missing. In the table there are some 150,000 clones, around 84% of which are singletons. Sample: PBMCs or T cells enriched from blood (not recorded which). Receptors were obtained from a woman in her 50s who had been exposed to COVID-19.

The CDR3 DNA follows: TGTGCCAGCTCACCACTGCAGGGGAGCGAGCAGTACTTC. Its protein is CASSPLQGSEQYF. The chain links TRBV18 to TRBJ2-7, with a tentative D call TRBD1 (6 bases). The CDR3 length is 13 residues. Germline V gene sequence: CDR1 KGHSH, CDR2 LQKENI. V was trimmed by 1 base and J by 6 bases, leaving 10 bases between them.

This chain uses TRBV19 with TRBJ2-7; 9 nucleotides agree with TRBD1. J was trimmed by 2 bases and V by 3 bases; bases with no gene match: 5. The CDR3 sequence is 15 residues long. CDR1 LNHDA and CDR2 SQIVND come from the germline V gene (reference sequence). Here the CDR3 reads CASSIGTGSTYEQYF. CDR3 DNA: TGTGCCAGTAGTATTGGGACAGGGAGTACCTACGAGCAGTACTTC.

The rearrangement links TRBV5-4 to TRBJ2-3; TRBD1 aligns across 7 bases. This CDR3 contains 13 residues. V lost 5 bases, J lost 4 bases, and 4 bases stayed unmatched. Germline CDR1 reads SGHNT; CDR2 reads YYREEE (reference sequence). The CDR3 DNA reads as TGTGCCAGCAGACCGCAGGGGGCAGATACGCAGTATTTT. Protein: CASRPQGADTQYF.

This chain connects TRBV14 to TRBJ2-3, with 7 bases identical to TRBD1. The CDR3 covers 16 residues. The trim removed 0 bases at V and 2 bases at J, leaving 5 bases unmatched. Germline-derived CDR1 and CDR2 are SGHDN and FVKESK. The CDR3 is CASSQDWGTVTDTQYF. Here the CDR3 DNA reads TGTGCCAGCAGCCAAGATTGGGGGACAGTCACAGATACGCAGTATTTT.

The V call is TRBV13, the J call TRBJ2-1; 10 nucleotides match TRBD1. V shed 4 bases, J shed 5 bases, and the junction held 5 bases outside the gene matches. The CDR3 consists of 15 residues. From germline, CDR1 is PRHDT and CDR2 FYEKMQ (reference sequence). CDR3: CASSSTDRGDNEQFF. The CDR3 bases are TGTGCCAGCAGCTCCACGGACAGGGGGGACAATGAGCAGTTCTTC.

The CDR3 here is CASPWTAYGYTF. The CDR3 DNA sequence: TGTGCCTCCCCGTGGACAGCCTATGGCTACACCTTC. The genes are TRBV7-3 and TRBJ1-2, with D perhaps matching TRBD1 (6 bases). V gave up 11 bases and J gave up 4 bases, with 14 bases separating them. In germline, CDR1 is SGHTA, CDR2 FQGTGA. The CDR3 spans 12 residues.

This clone was recorded only once. The chain recombines TRBV24-1 with TRBJ2-1, with D perhaps TRBD1 (6 bases). This CDR3 is 19 amino acids long. Per the germline V gene, CDR1 is KGHDR and CDR2 is SFDVKD. V was trimmed by 2 bases and J by 0 bases, leaving 19 bases between them. The DNA for the CDR3 is TGTGCCACCAGTGATTCCAGGGCCGGGACATCGAGCTCCTACAATGAGCAGTTCTTC. It specifies CATSDSRAGTSSSYNEQFF.

The chain employs TRBV3-1 (or the pseudogene TRBV3-2) and TRBJ1-1; 7 nucleotides match TRBD1. The V and J ends lost 4 bases and 5 bases, in that order; junction bases with no gene match: 13. The CDR3 length is 16 residues. CDR1 and CDR2 (germline): LGHDT, YNNKEL (reference sequence). The CDR3 sequence: CASSPLPHDRVTEAFF. CDR3 nucleotides: TGTGCCAGCAGCCCACTACCTCACGACAGGGTAACTGAAGCTTTCTTT.

This clone was seen just once. The chain employs TRBV25-1 and TRBJ2-3; D might be TRBD2 (6 bases). Trimming cost V 3 bases and J 5 bases, with 15 bases left between them. In germline, CDR1 is MGHDK, CDR2 SYGVNS. This CDR3 spans 15 amino acids. CDR3 sequence (DNA): TGTGCCAGCAGTGATCGGGAGTCAGTAAGAGATACGCAGTATTTT. Its translation: CASSDRESVRDTQYF.

V usage is TRBV6-6 and J usage is TRBJ1-4; 9 nucleotides align to TRBD1. CDR3 length equals 14 residues. Per the germline V gene, CDR1 is MNHNY and CDR2 is SVGAGI (reference sequence). Trimming at V came to 2 bases and at J to 6 bases, leaving 1 base not matched to a gene. The CDR3 loop reads CASSYGDRDEKLFF. The CDR3 coding sequence is TGTGCCAGCAGTTACGGGGACAGGGATGAAAAACTGTTTTTT.

On this clone: The sample contains more than one DNA sequence encoding this CDR3. The chain combines TRBV30 with TRBJ1-2, with 7 bases that match TRBD1. CDR1 is GTSNPN and CDR2 is SVGIG in the germline V gene (reference sequence). V was clipped by 0 bases and J by 4 bases; unmatched bases: 2. There are 13 residues in the CDR3. The DNA of the CDR3 is TGTGCCTGGAGTGTCCAGGGGGGCTATGGCTACACCTTC. This sequence encodes CAWSVQGGYGYTF.

J is TRBJ1-2 and V is TRBV6-5, with D hard to call. Germline loops: CDR1 MNHEY, CDR2 SVGAGI. This CDR3 has 16 residues. V was cut by 0 bases and J by 3 bases, with 14 bases left in between. The CDR3 sequence is CASSYSPNPGDYGYTF. CDR3 bases: TGTGCCAGCAGTTACTCACCGAACCCCGGGGACTATGGCTACACCTTC.

This sequence joins TRBV7-2 and TRBJ1-5; 10 nucleotides line up with TRBD1. This CDR3 has 17 amino acids. The trim removed 1 base at V and 4 bases at J, leaving 7 bases unmatched. Germline V gene sequence: CDR1 SGHTA, CDR2 FQGNSA. The CDR3 nucleotides are TGTGCCAGCAGCTTAGTAGGACAGGGGGTGGGAAATCAGCCCCAGCATTTT. Amino acids: CASSLVGQGVGNQPQHF.

The J gene is TRBJ1-5, the V gene TRBV15; tentative D call: TRBD1 (5 bases). Germline CDR1 and CDR2: LNHNV and YYDKDF (reference sequence). There are 16 residues in the CDR3. Trimming pared 1 base from V and 10 bases from J, leaving 20 bases between. In DNA form, the CDR3 reads TGTGCCACCAGCAGAGTCGTCGGAACGGGACTTGGCCCCCAGCATTTT. Translating it yields CATSRVVGTGLGPQHF.

CDR3 in DNA: TGTGCCAGTAGTCAAAATTCACCCCTCCACTTT. This encodes CASSQNSPLHF. The chain links TRBV19 to TRBJ1-6, with D hard to call. This CDR3 region has 11 residues. CDR1 LNHDA and CDR2 SQIVND come from the germline V gene (reference sequence). The ends were cut back, 5 bases at V and 7 bases at J, with 3 bases in the middle. The full variable domain, its missing parts supplied by reference TRBV19 and TRBJ1-6, is DGGITQSPKYLFRKEGQNVTLSCEQNLNHDAMYWYRQDPGQGLRLIYYSQIVNDFQKGDIAEGYSVSREKKESFPLTVTSAQKNPTAFYLCASSQNSPLHFGNGTRLTVT.

The sample holds a few counts of this clone. This rearrangement joins TRBV29-1 to TRBJ2-1; tentatively, D is TRBD2 (6 bases). CDR1 is SQVTM, CDR2 ANQGSEA, per germline. The CDR3 runs to 14 residues. V lost 4 bases, J lost 12 bases, and 22 bases lay in between. The CDR3 DNA sequence: TGCAGCGTTGCCCTCGGGAAGGGACTTAAGGGGCAGTTCTTC. It is translated as CSVALGKGLKGQFF.

This clone came up once. The chain recombines TRBV7-9 with TRBJ2-3; possible D gene TRBD1, 7 bases. Germline-derived CDR1 and CDR2 are SEHNR and FQNEAQ (reference sequence). The CDR3 has 16 residues. The V end was cut by 5 bases, the J end by 6 bases, with 21 bases between. The CDR3 DNA sequence: TGTGCCAGCAGCCCACCCCTGCAGGGGGGCCGGGATACGCAGTATTTT. Translated, it gives CASSPPLQGGRDTQYF.

The chain couples TRBV6-1 to TRBJ1-1; D perhaps matches TRBD1 (6 bases). CDR1 is MNHNS and CDR2 is SASEGT in the germline V gene. V gave up 1 base and J gave up 12 bases, with 30 bases separating them. The CDR3 loop spans 18 amino acids. As DNA, the CDR3 is TGTGCCAGCAGTGAAGTTTACGCCTCCAACTCGATCGATACAGGGCCTTTCTTT. As protein: CASSEVYASNSIDTGPFF.